Following are 8 T cell receptor beta chains from one sample sequenced in a study of blood T cell repertoires in COVID-19. Data came from immunoSEQ multiplex PCR; TCRdb stores just in-frame clones and leaves some out. The top ten clones hold roughly 4.3% of a sample with 400,000 to 550,000 clones, 80% to 90% of them seen once. The source material was peripheral blood. These receptors were obtained from a woman aged 25 to 39 with acute or convalescent COVID-19.

The genes are TRBV29-1 and TRBJ1-1; 7 bases are a match to TRBD1. Germline V gives CDR1 SQVTM, CDR2 ANQGSEA. V shed 1 base, J shed 1 base, and the junction held 6 bases outside the gene matches. The CDR3 runs 15 residues. The CDR3, as DNA: TGCAGCGTTGAAGGACAGGGTAGAGGGAACACTGAAGCTTTCTTT. It yields the protein CSVEGQGRGNTEAFF.

The rearrangement uses TRBV6-2 or TRBV6-3 and TRBJ2-5; TRBD1 might be the D (6 bases). From germline, CDR1 is MNHEY and CDR2 SVGEGT. The CDR3 has 12 amino acids. V shed 5 bases and J shed 5 bases, with 9 bases lying between them. The CDR3 DNA reads as TGTGCCAGCAGTCAGGGGTCCGAGACCCAGTACTTC. This sequence encodes CASSQGSETQYF.

This chain uses TRBV7-9 with TRBJ2-1; the match to TRBD2 covers 10 bases. The CDR3 is 15 residues long. Germline assignment: CDR1 SEHNR and CDR2 FQNEAQ (reference sequence). The V and J ends lost 6 bases and 5 bases, in that order; junction bases with no gene match: 7. The CDR3 DNA sequence: TGTGCCAGCAGACCCAGCGGGGGGGCCAACAATGAGCAGTTCTTC. Protein sequence: CASRPSGGANNEQFF.

A word on this clone: One end of the junction varies from germline; a read error may be responsible. The rearrangement joins TRBV7-9 to TRBJ2-7; TRBD1 might be the D (7 bases). Per germline, CDR1 SEHNR and CDR2 FQNEAQ (reference sequence). There are 14 residues in the CDR3. The CDR3 region is CASSRAGQPYEQYF. Written as DNA, the CDR3 is TGTGCCAGCAGTCGTGCGGGACAGCCCTATGAGCAGTACTTC. Full variable domain (rest looked up from reference TRBV7-9 and TRBJ2-7): DTGVSQNPRHKITKRGQNVTFRCDPISEHNRLYWYRQTLGQGPEFLTYFQNEAQLEKSRLLSDRFSAERPKGSFSTLEIQRTEQGDSAMYLCASSRAGQPYEQYFGPGTRLTVT.

This clone was seen only a few times. This chain connects TRBV5-1 to TRBJ1-2, with D possibly TRBD1 on 6 matching bases. The CDR3 is made up of 13 amino acids. V gave up 1 base and J gave up 6 bases, with 10 bases separating them. Germline CDR1 is SGHRS and CDR2 is YFSETQ. The CDR3 protein is CASSLSGADGYTF. CDR3 nucleotide sequence: TGCGCCAGCAGCTTGTCAGGGGCCGATGGCTACACCTTC.

The chain employs TRBV11-2 and TRBJ2-3; tentative D call: TRBD1 (6 bases). This CDR3 comprises 14 residues. CDR1 SGHAT and CDR2 FQNNGV come from the germline V gene. Trimming took off 7 bases at V and 6 bases at J, with 17 bases between the two ends. The CDR3 loop is CASNPGLRGDTQYF. The CDR3 coding sequence is TGTGCCAGCAATCCTGGCCTAAGGGGGGATACGCAGTATTTT.

This chain joins TRBV5-6 and TRBJ2-7; D is ambiguous. Germline V CDR1 and CDR2: SGHDT, YYEEEE. The CDR3 has 14 amino acids. V gave up 1 base and J gave up 4 bases, with 12 bases separating them. This CDR3 is CASSLFPVVYEQYF. The CDR3 DNA reads TGTGCCAGCAGCTTGTTTCCGGTCGTGTACGAGCAGTACTTC.

The V gene is TRBV9, the J gene TRBJ1-2; 9 positions agree with TRBD1. The CDR3 spans 16 residues. Unmatched junction bases numbered 9, after V lost 4 bases and J lost 2 bases. Germline values: CDR1 SGDLS, CDR2 YYNGEE. CDR3 loop: CASSRTGGLTNYGYTF. The CDR3, as DNA: TGTGCCAGCAGCCGAACAGGGGGCTTAACCAACTATGGCTACACCTTC. The full variable domain, completed using reference TRBV9 and TRBJ1-2, is DSGVTQTPKHLITATGQRVTLRCSPRSGDLSVYWYQQSLDQGLQFLIQYYNGEERAKGNILERFSAQQFPDLHSELNLSSLELGDSALYFCASSRTGGLTNYGYTFGSGTRLTVV.